This T cell receptor (beta chain) was observed in a study of T cells in localized non-small cell lung cancer. Study-wide findings and caveats: In adjacent lung, a median roughly 60 of the top 100 tumor clones were found. Analysis by sequencing included only one tumor region, so heterogeneity remains possible. The study found T cell clonality highest in uninvolved adjacent lung, above tumor.

TCRdb's table, derived via immunoSEQ multiplex PCR, lists solely in-frame clones and lacks some. The top ten hold roughly 8% of the sample, which has around 2,600 clones, approximately 30% seen once. In regard to this clone: Its antigen is undetermined.

This receptor was obtained from a male donor at least 60 years old with stage II squamous cell lung carcinoma. The sequenced sample was lung tumor tissue, obtained before any cancer treatment.

In nucleotides, the CDR3 is TGCAGCGGGGACTCGGGGCAGGAACAAGAGACCCAGTACTTC. It yields the protein CSGDSGQEQETQYF. The chain links TRBV29-1 to TRBJ2-5; possibly TRBD2 for D (6 bases). V lost 7 bases to trimming and J lost 2 bases, with 17 bases between them. This CDR3 is 14 amino acids long. Germline V gives CDR1 SQVTM, CDR2 ANQGSEA.